The sequence of this T cell receptor (beta chain) was determined in a study of blood T cell repertoires in COVID-19 (dated by TCRdb to 2020 to 2021). At the level of the whole study: Samples covering the acute and convalescent phases of COVID-19 were provided by collaborators in the United States, Italy and Spain. The material from the prospective study consisted of cDNA or gDNA derived from T cells, B-cell-depleted T cells, or PBMCs. The dataset comprised deeply sampled blood TCRbeta repertoires from subjects exposed to, actively infected with, or recovered from COVID-19. A freely available public database, intended as a resource for researchers studying the immune response to SARS-CoV-2, is where the repertoires were released. The samples were drawn from the first 160 participants of the ongoing ImmuneRACE study and from under 1,500 subjects provided by 6 global collaborators. Sample metadata almost always included a de-identified subject ID, COVID-19 status, age in years and sex. Where HLA class I and class II types were available, the types were taken from metadata supplied by the sample provider, not from assay-based typing. Broad study findings and their caveats: The amount of clinical and demographic metadata varied by source and participant and was provided uncurated.

Looking up the germline V gene yields CDR1 SGHAT and CDR2 FQNNGV. Including cysteine and phenylalanine, the CDR3 has 15 amino acids. Only the CDR3 part of the read is kept: 45 bases, read in frame from the first base. The germline ends are 12 bases apart after V is trimmed by 2 bases and J by 2 bases. One collaborating source in Seattle enrolled patients while the patients were actively infected and followed the patients over time throughout the course of disease. Whole blood was collected in K2EDTA tubes by collaborating institutions according to the institutions' own protocols. For TCRbeta analysis, collaborators shipped samples as frozen whole blood, isolated PBMCs, or DNA extracted from either of those sample types. TCRbeta CDR3 regions were amplified from genomic DNA using the immunoSEQ Assay, a bias-controlled multiplex PCR. The published analysis was carried out like this. Nucleated cell counts per sample were estimated from amplification of reference gene primers within the assay. To quantify the absolute abundance of each unique TCRbeta CDR3 rearrangement, sequence reads were collapsed and filtered. For each sample, productive Simpson clonality was calculated as the square root of Simpson's diversity index over productive rearrangements. The immuneACCESS repertoire file appears here via TCRdb, limited to in-frame rearrangements. These files lack a portion of the clones; in checked studies, under half of the deficit traces to unresolved V genes, and the cause of the others is not known. D and trimming come from the DNA, and the V and J calls and clone size come from that table. The table for this sample lists a few hundred thousand clones; 90% of them were counted only once. The ten top clones hold 2.1% of the sample.

About this clone itself: Its antigen has not been determined. Per-nucleotide qualities are absent, and no much larger clonotype sits a single base away.

The source material was peripheral blood. The TCR comes from a woman aged 55-75 years with COVID-19, enrolled during active disease. The sequence joins TRBV11-2 to TRBJ2-5, with a tentative D gene TRBD1 over 5 matching bases. The CDR3 protein is CASSLNIGAQETQYF. The sequenced DNA: TGTGCCAGCAGCTTAAACATAGGGGCGCAAGAGACCCAGTACTTC.